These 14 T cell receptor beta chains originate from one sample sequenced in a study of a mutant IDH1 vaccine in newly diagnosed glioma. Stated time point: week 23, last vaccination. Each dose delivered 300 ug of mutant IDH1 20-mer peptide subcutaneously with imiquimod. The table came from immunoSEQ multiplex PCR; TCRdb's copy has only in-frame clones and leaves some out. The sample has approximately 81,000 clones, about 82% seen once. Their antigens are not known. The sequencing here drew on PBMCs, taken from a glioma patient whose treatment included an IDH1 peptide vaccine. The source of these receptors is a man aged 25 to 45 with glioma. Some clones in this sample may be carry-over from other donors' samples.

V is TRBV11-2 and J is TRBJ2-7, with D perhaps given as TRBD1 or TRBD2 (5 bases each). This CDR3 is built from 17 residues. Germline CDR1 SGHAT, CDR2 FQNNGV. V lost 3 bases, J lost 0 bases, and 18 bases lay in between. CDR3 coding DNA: TGTGCCAGCAGCTTCCCGACGAGACGGGGCTACTCCTACGAGCAGTACTTC. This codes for CASSFPTRRGYSYEQYF.

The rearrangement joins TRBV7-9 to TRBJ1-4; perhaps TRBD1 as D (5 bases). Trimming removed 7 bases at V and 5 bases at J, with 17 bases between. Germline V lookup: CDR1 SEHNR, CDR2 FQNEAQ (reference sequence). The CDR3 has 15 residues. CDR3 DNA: TGTGCCAGCAACAAGAGAGGGGCACCGAATGAAAAACTGTTTTTT. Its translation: CASNKRGAPNEKLFF.

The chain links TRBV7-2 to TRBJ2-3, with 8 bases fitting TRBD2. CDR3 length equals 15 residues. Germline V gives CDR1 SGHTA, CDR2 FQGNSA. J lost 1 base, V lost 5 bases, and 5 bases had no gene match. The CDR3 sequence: CASSTTAGGTDTQYF. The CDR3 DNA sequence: TGTGCCAGCAGCACAACAGCGGGGGGCACAGATACGCAGTATTTT.

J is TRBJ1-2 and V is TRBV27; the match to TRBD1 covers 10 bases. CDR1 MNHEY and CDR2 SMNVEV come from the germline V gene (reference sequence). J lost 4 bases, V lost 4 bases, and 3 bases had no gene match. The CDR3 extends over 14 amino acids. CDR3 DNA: TGTGCCAGCAGTTGGACAGGGGGGGGCTATGGCTACACCTTC. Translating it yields CASSWTGGGYGYTF.

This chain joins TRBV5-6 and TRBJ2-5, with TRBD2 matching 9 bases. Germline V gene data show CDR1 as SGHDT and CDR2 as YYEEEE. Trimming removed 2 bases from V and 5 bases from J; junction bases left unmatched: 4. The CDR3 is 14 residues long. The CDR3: CASSFGLAIETQYF. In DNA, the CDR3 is TGTGCCAGCAGCTTTGGACTAGCGATTGAGACCCAGTACTTC.

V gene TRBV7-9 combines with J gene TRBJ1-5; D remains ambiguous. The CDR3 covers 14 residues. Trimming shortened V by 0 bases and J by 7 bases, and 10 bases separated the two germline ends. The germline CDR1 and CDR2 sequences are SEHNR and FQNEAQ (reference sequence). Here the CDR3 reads CASSLAGHGQPQHF. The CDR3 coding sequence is TGTGCCAGCAGCTTAGCAGGTCACGGGCAGCCCCAGCATTTT.

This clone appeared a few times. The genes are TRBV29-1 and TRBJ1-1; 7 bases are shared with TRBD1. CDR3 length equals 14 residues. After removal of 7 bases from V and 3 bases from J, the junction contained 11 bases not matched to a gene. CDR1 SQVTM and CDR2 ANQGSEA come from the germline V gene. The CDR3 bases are TGCAGCGCGTACCGGGACAGTAGCGACACTGAAGCTTTCTTT. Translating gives CSAYRDSSDTEAFF.

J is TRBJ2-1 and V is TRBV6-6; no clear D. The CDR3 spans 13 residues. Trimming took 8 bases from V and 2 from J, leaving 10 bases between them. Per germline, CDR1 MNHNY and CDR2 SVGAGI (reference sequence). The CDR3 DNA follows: TGTGCCAGCCTATCGGATACCTACAATGAGCAGTTCTTC. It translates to CASLSDTYNEQFF.

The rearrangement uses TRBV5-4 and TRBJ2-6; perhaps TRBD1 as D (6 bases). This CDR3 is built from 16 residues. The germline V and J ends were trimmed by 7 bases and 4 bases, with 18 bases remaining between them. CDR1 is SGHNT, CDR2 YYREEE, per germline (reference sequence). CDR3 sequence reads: CASSQGPPGGANVLTF. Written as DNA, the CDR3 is TGTGCCAGCTCCCAGGGGCCCCCGGGAGGGGCCAACGTCCTGACTTTC.

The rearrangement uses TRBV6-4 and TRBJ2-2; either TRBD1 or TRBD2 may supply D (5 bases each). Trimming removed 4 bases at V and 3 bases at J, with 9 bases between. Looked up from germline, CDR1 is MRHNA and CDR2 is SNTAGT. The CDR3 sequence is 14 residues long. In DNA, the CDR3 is TGTGCCAGCAGTGTCGGGACGGACACCGGGGAGCTGTTTTTT. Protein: CASSVGTDTGELFF.

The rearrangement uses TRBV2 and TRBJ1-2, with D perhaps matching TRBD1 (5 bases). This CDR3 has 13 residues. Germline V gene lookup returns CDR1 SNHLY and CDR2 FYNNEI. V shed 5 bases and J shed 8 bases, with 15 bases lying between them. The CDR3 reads CASSFEGLGGYTF. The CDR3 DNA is TGTGCCAGCAGTTTTGAGGGGCTGGGGGGCTACACCTTC.

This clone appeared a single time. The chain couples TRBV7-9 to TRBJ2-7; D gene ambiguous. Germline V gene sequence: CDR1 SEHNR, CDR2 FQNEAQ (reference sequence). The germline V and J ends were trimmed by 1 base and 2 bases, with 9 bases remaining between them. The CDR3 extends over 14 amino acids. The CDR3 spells CASSLVEDPYEQYF. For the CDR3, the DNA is TGTGCCAGCAGCTTAGTTGAGGACCCCTACGAGCAGTACTTC.

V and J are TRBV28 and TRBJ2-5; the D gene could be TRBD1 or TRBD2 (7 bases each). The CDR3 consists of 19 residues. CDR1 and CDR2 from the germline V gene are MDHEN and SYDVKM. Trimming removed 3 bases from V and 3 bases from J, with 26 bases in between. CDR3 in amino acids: CASSFLILRGGDSEETQYF. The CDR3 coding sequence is TGTGCCAGCAGTTTTTTAATATTACGTGGGGGGGACAGCGAAGAGACCCAGTACTTC. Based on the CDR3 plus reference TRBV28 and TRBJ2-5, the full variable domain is DVKVTQSSRYLVKRTGEKVFLECVQDMDHENMFWYRQDPGLGLRLIYFSYDVKMKEKGDIPEGYSVSREKKERFSLILESASTNQTSMYLCASSFLILRGGDSEETQYFGPGTRLLVL.

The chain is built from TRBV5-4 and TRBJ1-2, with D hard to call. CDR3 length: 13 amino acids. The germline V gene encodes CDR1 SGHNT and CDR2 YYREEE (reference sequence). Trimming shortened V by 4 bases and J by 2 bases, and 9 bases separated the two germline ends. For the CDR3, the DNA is TGTGCCAGCAGCCCGGGTGACAACTATGGCTACACCTTC. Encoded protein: CASSPGDNYGYTF. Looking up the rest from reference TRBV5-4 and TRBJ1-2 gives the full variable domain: ETGVTQSPTHLIKTRGQQVTLRCSSQSGHNTVSWYQQALGQGPQFIFQYYREEENGRGNFPPRFSGLQFPNYSSELNVNALELDDSALYLCASSPGDNYGYTFGSGTRLTVV.